This T cell receptor beta chain is from a study of shared clonotypes between healthy human individuals. Turning to the study itself: Three plates each covered CD4 naive and memory; CD8 naive two, CD8 memory one.

Notes on the study in general: It was observed that about 5% of naive CD4 clonotypes were shared across several donors. The authors expected sequencing depth to affect clonotype sharing among donors.

This clone is a singleton in its sample. Its target is not known. The CDR3 contains 11 residues. Germline V CDR1 and CDR2: SQVTM, ANQGSEA. Trimming removed 6 bases from V and 4 bases from J, with 7 bases in between. It was into CD45RA+ naive and CD45RA-negative memory subsets that the CD4+ cells were split. Measured with immunoSEQ multiplex PCR; TCRdb has only the in-frame clones, and not every one. The table shows 2 million or so clones, with 85% to 95% occurring only once. The material sequenced was naive CD4+ T cells sorted from blood. As for subset: CD45RA+ positively selected. The chain links TRBV29-1 to TRBJ2-4; D is undetermined. This TCR derives from a man aged 18 to 30 in good health. In DNA form, the CDR3 reads TGCAGCGTAAATGCAAAAAACATTCAGTACTTC. It is translated as CSVNAKNIQYF.